The clone carrying this TCR beta chain occurred a few times. TCRdb's copy holds only in-frame clones and misses some; the assay was immunoSEQ multiplex PCR. The sample lists some 66,000 clones, more than 70% occurring once. This entry belongs to a study of OX40 agonist ivuxolimab in advanced cancers. CDR3 length: 16 residues. At cycle 4 day 1, cycle 7 day 1, and baseline, blood was sampled. The sequencing here drew on CD4+ or CD8+ T cells sorted from blood, taken in a trial of the OX40 agonist ivuxolimab. This chain connects TRBV21-1 to TRBJ1-6; TRBD1 is the table's D call, not checked against the DNA. TRBV21-1 is termed a pseudogene. The receptor's source is an adult with an advanced solid tumor such as melanoma, head and neck, liver or kidney cancer. CDR3 sequence (DNA): TGTGCCAACCTCTTCCCGGGCGGACAGGGTCATTCACCCCTCCACTTT. Translating it yields CANLFPGGQGHSPLHF.